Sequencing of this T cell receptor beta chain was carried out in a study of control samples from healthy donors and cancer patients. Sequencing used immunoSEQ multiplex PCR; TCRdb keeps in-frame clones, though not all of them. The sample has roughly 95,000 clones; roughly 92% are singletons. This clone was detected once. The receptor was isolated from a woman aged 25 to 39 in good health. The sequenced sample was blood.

The DNA of the CDR3 is TGCGCCAGCAGTGAGTGGATCGGAAGCAATCAGCCCCAGCATTTT. Its translation: CASSEWIGSNQPQHF. The V gene is TRBV10-2, the J gene TRBJ1-5, with D unclear. The V end was cut by 1 base, the J end by 1 base, with 8 bases between. CDR1 and CDR2 from the germline V gene are WSHSY and SAAADI. The CDR3 runs to 15 residues.